The TCR beta chain under discussion was sequenced for a study of blood T cell repertoires in COVID-19. Study-level information: Samples of COVID-19 (acute and convalescent) were obtained from the United States, Italy and Spain.

In the original processing: By means of reference gene primer amplification, nucleated cell counts were estimated. Sequenced by immunoSEQ multiplex PCR; TCRdb stores in-frame clones only, minus some. Clone size and V and J calls were adopted from that table, with D and trimming inferred from the DNA. The sample holds 73,000 or so clones, 80% to 85% seen once. Trimming left V 5 bases short and J 0 bases short, with 11 bases between. CDR1 and CDR2 from the germline V gene are LNHDA and SQIVND (reference sequence). CDR3 length: 15 amino acids. This clonotype originated in a woman aged 55-69 years with acute or convalescent COVID-19. V gene TRBV19 combines with J gene TRBJ2-1, with a tentative D call TRBD2 (5 bases). Sequenced material: peripheral blood. CDR3 amino acids: CASSLDLSSYNEQFF. CDR3 DNA: TGTGCCAGTAGTCTGGACTTGAGCTCCTACAATGAGCAGTTCTTC.